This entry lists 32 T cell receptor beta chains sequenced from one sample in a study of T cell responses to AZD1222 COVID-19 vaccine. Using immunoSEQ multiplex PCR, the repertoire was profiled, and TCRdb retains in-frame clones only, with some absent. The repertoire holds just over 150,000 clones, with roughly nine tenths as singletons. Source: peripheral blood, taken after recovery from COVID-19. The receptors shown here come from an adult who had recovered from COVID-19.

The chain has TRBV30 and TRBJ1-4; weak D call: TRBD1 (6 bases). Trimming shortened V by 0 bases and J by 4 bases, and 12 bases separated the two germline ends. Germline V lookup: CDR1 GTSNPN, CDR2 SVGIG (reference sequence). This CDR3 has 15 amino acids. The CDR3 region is CAWSVLWTVNEKLFF. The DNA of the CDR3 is TGTGCCTGGAGTGTACTCTGGACAGTTAATGAAAAACTGTTTTTT.

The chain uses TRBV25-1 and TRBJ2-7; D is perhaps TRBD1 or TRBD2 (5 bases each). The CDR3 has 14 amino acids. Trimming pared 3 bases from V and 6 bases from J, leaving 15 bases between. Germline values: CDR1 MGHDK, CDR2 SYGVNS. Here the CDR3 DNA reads TGTGCCAGCAGTGACTCCGGACTGGGGGTCGAGCAGTACTTC. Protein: CASSDSGLGVEQYF.

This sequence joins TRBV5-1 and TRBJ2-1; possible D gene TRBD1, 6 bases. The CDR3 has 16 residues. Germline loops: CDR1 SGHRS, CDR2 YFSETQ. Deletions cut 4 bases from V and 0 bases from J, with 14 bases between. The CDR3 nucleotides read TGCGCCAGCAGCGGTTCCGGGACAAGCTCCTACAATGAGCAGTTCTTC. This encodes CASSGSGTSSYNEQFF.

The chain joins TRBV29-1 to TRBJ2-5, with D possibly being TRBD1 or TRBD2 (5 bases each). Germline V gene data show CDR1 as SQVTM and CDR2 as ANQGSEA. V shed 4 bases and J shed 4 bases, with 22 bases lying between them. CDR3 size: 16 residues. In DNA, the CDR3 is TGCAGCGTTGTTTGGTTGGGGGATTGGATGAGAGAGACCCAGTACTTC. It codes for CSVVWLGDWMRETQYF.

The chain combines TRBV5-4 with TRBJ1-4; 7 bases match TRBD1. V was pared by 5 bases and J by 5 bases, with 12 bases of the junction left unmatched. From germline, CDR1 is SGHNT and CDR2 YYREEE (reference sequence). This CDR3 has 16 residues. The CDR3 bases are TGTGCCAGCAGTTCCGTTCCGGGACAGCCGAATGAAAAACTGTTTTTT. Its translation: CASSSVPGQPNEKLFF.

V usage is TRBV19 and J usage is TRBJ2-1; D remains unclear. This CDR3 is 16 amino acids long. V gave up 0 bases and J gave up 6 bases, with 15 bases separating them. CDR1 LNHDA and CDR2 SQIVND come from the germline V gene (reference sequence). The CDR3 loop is CASSIEAVSLSNEQFF. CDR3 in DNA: TGTGCCAGTAGTATAGAGGCGGTAAGCCTTTCCAATGAGCAGTTCTTC.

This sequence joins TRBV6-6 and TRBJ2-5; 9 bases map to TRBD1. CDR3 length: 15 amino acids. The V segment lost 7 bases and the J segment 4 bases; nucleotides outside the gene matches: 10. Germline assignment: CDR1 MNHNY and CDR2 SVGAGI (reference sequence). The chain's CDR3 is CASMAAGTGRETQYF. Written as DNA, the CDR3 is TGTGCCAGCATGGCCGCCGGGACAGGGAGAGAGACCCAGTACTTC.

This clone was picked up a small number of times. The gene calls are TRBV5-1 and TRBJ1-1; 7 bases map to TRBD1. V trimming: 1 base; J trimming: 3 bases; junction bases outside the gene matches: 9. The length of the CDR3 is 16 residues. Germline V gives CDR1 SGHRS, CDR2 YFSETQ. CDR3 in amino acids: CASSLTGAGRDTEAFF. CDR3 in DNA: TGCGCCAGCAGCTTGACAGGGGCAGGGAGGGACACTGAAGCTTTCTTT.

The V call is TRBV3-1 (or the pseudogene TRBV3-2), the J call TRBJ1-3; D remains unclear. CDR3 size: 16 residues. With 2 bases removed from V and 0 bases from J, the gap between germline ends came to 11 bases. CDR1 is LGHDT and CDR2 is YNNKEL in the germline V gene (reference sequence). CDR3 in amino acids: CASSQRGRISGNTIYF. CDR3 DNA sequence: TGTGCCAGCAGCCAACGAGGCCGGATCTCTGGAAACACCATATATTTT.

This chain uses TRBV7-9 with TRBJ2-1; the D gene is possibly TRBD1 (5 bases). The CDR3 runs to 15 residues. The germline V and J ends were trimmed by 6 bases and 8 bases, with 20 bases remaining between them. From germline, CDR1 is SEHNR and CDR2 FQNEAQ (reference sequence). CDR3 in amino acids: CASRQNRIGWDEQFF. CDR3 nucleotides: TGTGCCAGCAGACAAAACAGGATTGGGTGGGATGAGCAGTTCTTC.

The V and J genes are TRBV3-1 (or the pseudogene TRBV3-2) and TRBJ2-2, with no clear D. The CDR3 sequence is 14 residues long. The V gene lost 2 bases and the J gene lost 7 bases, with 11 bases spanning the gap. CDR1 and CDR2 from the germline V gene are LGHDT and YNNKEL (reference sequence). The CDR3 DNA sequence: TGTGCCAGCAGCCAAAACCTCTACAACGGGGAGCTGTTTTTT. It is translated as CASSQNLYNGELFF.

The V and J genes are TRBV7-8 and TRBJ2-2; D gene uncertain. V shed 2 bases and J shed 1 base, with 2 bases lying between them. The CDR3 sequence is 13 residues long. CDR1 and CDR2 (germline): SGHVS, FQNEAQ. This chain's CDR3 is CASSLRNTGELFF. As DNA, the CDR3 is TGTGCCAGCAGCTTACGGAACACCGGGGAGCTGTTTTTT.

The CDR3 reads CASSPSVGLAGGEQFF. The CDR3 nucleotides are TGTGCCAGCTCACCATCTGTGGGACTAGCGGGAGGAGAGCAGTTCTTC. This chain connects TRBV18 to TRBJ2-1; TRBD2 agrees at 15 bases. V shed 2 bases and J 10 bases; nucleotides not matched to a gene: 6. Germline CDR1 is KGHSH and CDR2 is LQKENI. The CDR3 spans 16 residues. Looking up the rest from reference TRBV18 and TRBJ2-1 gives the full variable domain: NAGVMQNPRHLVRRRGQEARLRCSPMKGHSHVYWYRQLPEEGLKFMVYLQKENIIDESGMPKERFSAEFPKEGPSILRIQQVVRGDSAAYFCASSPSVGLAGGEQFFGPGTRLTVL.

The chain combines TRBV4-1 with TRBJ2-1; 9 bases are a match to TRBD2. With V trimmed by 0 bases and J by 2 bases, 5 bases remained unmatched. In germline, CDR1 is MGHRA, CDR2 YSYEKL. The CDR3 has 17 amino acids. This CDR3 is CASSQERAGGTYNEQFF. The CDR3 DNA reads TGCGCCAGCAGCCAAGAGAGGGCGGGAGGGACCTACAATGAGCAGTTCTTC.

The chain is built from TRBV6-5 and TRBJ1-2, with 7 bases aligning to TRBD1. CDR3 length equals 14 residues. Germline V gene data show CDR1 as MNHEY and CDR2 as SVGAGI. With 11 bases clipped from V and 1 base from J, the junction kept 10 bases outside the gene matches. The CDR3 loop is CALEQGTLNYGYTF. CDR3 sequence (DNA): TGTGCCTTAGAACAGGGGACCCTTAACTATGGCTACACCTTC.

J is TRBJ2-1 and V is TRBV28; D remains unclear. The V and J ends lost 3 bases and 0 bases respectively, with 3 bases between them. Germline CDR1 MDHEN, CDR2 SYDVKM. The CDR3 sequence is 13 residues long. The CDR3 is CASSFDSYNEQFF. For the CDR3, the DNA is TGTGCCAGCAGTTTCGACTCCTACAATGAGCAGTTCTTC.

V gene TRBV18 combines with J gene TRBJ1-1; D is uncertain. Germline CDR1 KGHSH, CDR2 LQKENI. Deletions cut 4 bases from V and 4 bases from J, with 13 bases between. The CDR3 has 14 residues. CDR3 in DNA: TGTGCCAGCTCACGTCGTTCCGGAGGCACTGAAGCTTTCTTT. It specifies CASSRRSGGTEAFF.

CDR3 DNA sequence: TGTGCCAGCAGGCGGTATAGGACCTACGAGCAGTACTTC. As protein: CASRRYRTYEQYF. This chain connects TRBV27 to TRBJ2-7; D is uncertain. Germline V gives CDR1 MNHEY, CDR2 SMNVEV (reference sequence). The CDR3 extends over 13 amino acids. V was cut by 6 bases and J by 2 bases, with 11 bases left in between.

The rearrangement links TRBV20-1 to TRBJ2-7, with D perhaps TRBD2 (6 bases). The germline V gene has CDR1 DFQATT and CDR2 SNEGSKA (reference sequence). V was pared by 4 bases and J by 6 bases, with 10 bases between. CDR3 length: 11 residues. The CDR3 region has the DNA TGCAGTGCTACAGCTAGCGCCGAGCAGTACTTC. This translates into CSATASAEQYF.

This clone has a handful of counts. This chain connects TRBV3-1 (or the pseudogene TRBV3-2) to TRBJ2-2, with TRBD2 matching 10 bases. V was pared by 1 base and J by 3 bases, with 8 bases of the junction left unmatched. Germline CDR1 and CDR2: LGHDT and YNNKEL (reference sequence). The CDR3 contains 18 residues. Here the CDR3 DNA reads TGTGCCAGCAGCCAAGGGCTAGCGGGAGACGGATACACCGGGGAGCTGTTTTTT. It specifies CASSQGLAGDGYTGELFF.

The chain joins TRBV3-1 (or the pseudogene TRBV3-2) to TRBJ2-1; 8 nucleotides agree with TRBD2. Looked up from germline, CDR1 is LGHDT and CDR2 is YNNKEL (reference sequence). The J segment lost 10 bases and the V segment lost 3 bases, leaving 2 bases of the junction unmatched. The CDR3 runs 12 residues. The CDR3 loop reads CASSQVAGEQFF. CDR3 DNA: TGTGCCAGCAGCCAGGTAGCGGGAGAGCAGTTCTTC.

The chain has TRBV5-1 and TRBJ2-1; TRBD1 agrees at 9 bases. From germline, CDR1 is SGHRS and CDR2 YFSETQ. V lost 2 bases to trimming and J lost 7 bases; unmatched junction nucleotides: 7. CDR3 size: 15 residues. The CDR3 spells CASSFPRDRVNEQFF. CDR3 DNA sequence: TGCGCCAGCAGCTTCCCCCGGGACAGGGTTAATGAGCAGTTCTTC.

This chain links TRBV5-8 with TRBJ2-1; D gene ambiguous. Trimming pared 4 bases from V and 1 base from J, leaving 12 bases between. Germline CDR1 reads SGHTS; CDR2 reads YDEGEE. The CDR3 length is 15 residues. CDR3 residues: CASSQAVDSYNEQFF. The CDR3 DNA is TGTGCCAGCAGCCAGGCAGTGGATTCCTACAATGAGCAGTTCTTC.

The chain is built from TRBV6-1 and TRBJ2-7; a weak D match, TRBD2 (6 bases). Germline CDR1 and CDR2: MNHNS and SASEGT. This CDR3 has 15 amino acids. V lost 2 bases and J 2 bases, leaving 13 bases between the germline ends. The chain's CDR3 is CASSESSGETYEQYF. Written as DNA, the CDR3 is TGTGCCAGCAGTGAATCTTCGGGGGAAACCTACGAGCAGTACTTC.

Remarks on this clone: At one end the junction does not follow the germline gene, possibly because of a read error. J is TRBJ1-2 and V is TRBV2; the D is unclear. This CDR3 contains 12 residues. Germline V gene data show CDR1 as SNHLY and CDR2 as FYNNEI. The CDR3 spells CASSEEGYGYTF. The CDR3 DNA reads TGTGCCAGCAGTGAAGAGGGCTATGGCTACACCTTT.

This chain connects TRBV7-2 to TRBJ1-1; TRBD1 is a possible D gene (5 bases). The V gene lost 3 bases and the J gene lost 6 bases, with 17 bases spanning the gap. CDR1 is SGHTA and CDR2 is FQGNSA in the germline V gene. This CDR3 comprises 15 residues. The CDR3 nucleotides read TGTGCCAGCAGCTTCGGACCTCGGGGCGGAGCTGAAGCTTTCTTT. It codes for CASSFGPRGGAEAFF.

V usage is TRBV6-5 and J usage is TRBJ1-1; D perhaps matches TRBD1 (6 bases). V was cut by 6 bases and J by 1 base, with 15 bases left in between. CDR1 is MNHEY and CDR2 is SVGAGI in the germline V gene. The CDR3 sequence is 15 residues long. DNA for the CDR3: TGTGCCAGCAGACCCGCTGGGGGACAGAACACTGAAGCTTTCTTT. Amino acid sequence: CASRPAGGQNTEAFF.

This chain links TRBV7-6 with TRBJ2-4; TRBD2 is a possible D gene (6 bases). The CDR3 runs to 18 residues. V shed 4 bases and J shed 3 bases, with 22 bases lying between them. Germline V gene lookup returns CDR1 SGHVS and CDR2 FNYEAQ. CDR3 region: CASSSTGTPLPFKNIQYF. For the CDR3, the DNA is TGTGCCAGCAGCTCTACCGGGACTCCCTTGCCCTTCAAAAACATTCAGTACTTC. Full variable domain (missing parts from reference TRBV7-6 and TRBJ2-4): GAGVSQSPRYKVTKRGQDVALRCDPISGHVSLYWYRQALGQGPEFLTYFNYEAQQDKSGLPNDRFSAERPEGSISTLTIQRTEQRDSAMYRCASSSTGTPLPFKNIQYFGAGTRLSVL.

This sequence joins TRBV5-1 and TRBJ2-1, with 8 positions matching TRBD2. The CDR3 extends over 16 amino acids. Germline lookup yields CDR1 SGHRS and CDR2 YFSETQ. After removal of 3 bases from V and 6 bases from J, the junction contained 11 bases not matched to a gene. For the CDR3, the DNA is TGCGCCAGCAGCTCTGAGGGCCTAGCGGGTTTCAATGAGCAGTTCTTC. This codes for CASSSEGLAGFNEQFF.

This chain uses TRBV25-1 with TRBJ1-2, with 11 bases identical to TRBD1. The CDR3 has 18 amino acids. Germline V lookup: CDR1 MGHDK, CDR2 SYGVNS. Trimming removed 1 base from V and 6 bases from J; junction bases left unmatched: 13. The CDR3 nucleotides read TGTGCCAGCAGTGAATTGGGGGACAGGGGGATTAATGGGGATGGCTACACCTTC. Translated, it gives CASSELGDRGINGDGYTF.

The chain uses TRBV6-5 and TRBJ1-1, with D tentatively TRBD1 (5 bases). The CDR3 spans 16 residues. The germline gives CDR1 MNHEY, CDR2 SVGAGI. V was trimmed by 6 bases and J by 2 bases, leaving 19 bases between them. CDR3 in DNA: TGTGCCAGCAGCTACCTATCGGGACGGGGAAACACTGAAGCTTTCTTT. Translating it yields CASSYLSGRGNTEAFF.

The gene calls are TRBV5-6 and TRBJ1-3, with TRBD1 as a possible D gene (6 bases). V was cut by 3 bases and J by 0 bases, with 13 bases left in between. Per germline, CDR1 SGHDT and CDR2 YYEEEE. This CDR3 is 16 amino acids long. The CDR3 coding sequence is TGTGCCAGCAGCTCGGACGGGACACACTCTGGAAACACCATATATTTT. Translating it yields CASSSDGTHSGNTIYF.